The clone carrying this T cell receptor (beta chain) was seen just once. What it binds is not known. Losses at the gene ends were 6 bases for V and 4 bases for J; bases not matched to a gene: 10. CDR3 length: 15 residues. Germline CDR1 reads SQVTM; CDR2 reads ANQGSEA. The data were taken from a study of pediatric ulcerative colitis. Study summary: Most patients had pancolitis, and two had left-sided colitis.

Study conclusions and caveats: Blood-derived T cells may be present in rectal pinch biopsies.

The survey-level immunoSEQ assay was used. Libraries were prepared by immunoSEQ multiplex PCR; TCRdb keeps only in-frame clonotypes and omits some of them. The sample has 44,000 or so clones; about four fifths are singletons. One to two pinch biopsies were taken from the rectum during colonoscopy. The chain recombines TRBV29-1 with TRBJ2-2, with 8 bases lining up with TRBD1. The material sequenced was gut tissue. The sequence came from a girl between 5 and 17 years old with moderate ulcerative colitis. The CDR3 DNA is TGCAGCGTCGGGCAGGGGGCGCAGGCCACCGGGGAGCTGTTTTTT. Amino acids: CSVGQGAQATGELFF.